The 6 T cell receptor beta chains below come from one sample, sequenced in a study of T cells in Graves' hyperthyroidism and ophthalmopathy. Authors of the study amplified TCR beta CDR3 regions from RNA transcripts. HTBI primers drove first-round RT-PCR of the TCR CDR3. One entry per CDR3 protein results from TCRdb running MiXCR on the multiplex PCR reads. This sample has a few hundred thousand distinct CDR3 sequences, with around a sixth found just once. The specimen was blood. The receptors come from a man aged 18 to 29 with Graves' ophthalmopathy.

There are many counts of this clonotype. The CDR3: CASSLGQGERNTEAFF. In DNA form, the CDR3 reads TGTGCCAGCAGTTTAGGACAGGGAGAGAGGAACACTGAAGCTTTCTTT. J is TRBJ1-1 and V is TRBV6-1; 8 positions match TRBD1. Germline loops: CDR1 MNHNS, CDR2 SASEGT. The CDR3 is 16 amino acids. V was pared by 5 bases and J by 1 base, with 9 bases of the junction left unmatched.

This clonotype was recorded a few times. The gene calls are TRBV19 and TRBJ1-5; a possible D gene is TRBD1 (6 bases). The CDR3 loop spans 14 amino acids. In germline, CDR1 is LNHDA, CDR2 SQIVND (reference sequence). The V end lost 5 bases, the J end lost 4 bases, and 12 bases lay between the germline ends. In DNA, the CDR3 is TGTGCCAGTAGTTTCGGACAGCAAAATCAGCCCCAGCATTTT. Protein: CASSFGQQNQPQHF. Variable domain in full (rest from reference TRBV19 and TRBJ1-5): DGGITQSPKYLFRKEGQNVTLSCEQNLNHDAMYWYRQDPGQGLRLIYYSQIVNDFQKGDIAEGYSVSREKKESFPLTVTSAQKNPTAFYLCASSFGQQNQPQHFGDGTRLSIL.

This clonotype was detected ten times or more. This rearrangement joins TRBV5-5 to TRBJ2-5; 10 bases fit TRBD2. V lost 2 bases to trimming and J lost 5 bases; unmatched junction nucleotides: 6. The germline V gene has CDR1 SGHKS and CDR2 YYEKEE (reference sequence). This CDR3 has 15 residues. CDR3 DNA: TGTGCCAGCAGCTTCAGGACTAGCGGCGAGGAGACCCAGTACTTC. Translating it yields CASSFRTSGEETQYF.

For this clonotype: This may stem from a read error, because a much larger clone lies one nucleotide away. The chain is built from TRBV3-1 and TRBJ1-4; D uncertain. From germline, CDR1 is LGHDT and CDR2 YNNKEL (reference sequence). CDR3 length equals 16 residues. The CDR3 spells CVSSQEGGRVNEKLFF. The CDR3 coding sequence is TGTGTCAGCAGCCAAGAGGGTGGGCGCGTTAATGAAAAACTGTTTTTT.

This clonotype was observed at least ten times. This CDR3 is CASSLGQRPNTEAFF. CDR3 nucleotides: TGTGCCAGCAGCCTAGGACAGAGACCGAACACTGAAGCTTTCTTT. The chain recombines TRBV7-3 with TRBJ1-1, with a possible D match to TRBD1 (6 bases). Germline V CDR1 and CDR2: SGHTA, FQGTGA. This CDR3 spans 15 amino acids. V lost 5 bases and J 1 base, leaving 14 bases between the germline ends.

As regards this clonotype: Sequence at one end of the junction differs from germline and may be a read error. This chain connects TRBV7-9 to TRBJ1-2, with D possibly matching TRBD1 (6 bases). The CDR3 covers 12 residues. Germline lookup yields CDR1 SEHNR and CDR2 FQNEAQ (reference sequence). CDR3 coding DNA: TGTGCCAGCAGCCGGGTGGGGGCGGATAGTCCCTTC. It encodes CASSRVGADSPF.